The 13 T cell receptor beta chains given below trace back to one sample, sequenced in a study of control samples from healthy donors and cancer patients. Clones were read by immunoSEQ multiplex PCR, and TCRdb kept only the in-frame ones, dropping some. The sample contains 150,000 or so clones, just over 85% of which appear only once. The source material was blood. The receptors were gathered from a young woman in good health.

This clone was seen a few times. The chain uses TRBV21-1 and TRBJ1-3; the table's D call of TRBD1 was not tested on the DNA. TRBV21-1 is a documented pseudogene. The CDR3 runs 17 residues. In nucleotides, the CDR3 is TGTGCCAGCAGCCTTAACGCCGACAGCGTCTCTGGAAACACCATATATTTT. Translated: CASSLNADSVSGNTIYF.

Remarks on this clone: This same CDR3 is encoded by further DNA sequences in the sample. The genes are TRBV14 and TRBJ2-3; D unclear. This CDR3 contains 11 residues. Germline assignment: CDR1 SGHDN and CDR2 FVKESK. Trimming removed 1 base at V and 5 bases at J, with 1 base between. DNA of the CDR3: TGTGCCAGCAGCCAAGGAGATACGCAGTATTTT. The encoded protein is CASSQGDTQYF.

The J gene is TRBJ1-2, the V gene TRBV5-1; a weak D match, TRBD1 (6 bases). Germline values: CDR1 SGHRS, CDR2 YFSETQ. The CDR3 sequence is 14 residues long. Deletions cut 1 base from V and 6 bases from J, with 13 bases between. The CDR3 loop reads CASSLQGRGDGYTF. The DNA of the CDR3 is TGCGCCAGCAGCTTGCAGGGGAGGGGTGATGGCTACACCTTC.

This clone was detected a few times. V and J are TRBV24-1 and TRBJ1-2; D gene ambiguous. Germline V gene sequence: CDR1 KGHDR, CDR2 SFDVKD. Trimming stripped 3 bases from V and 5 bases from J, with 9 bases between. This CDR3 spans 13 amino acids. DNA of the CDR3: TGTGCCACCAGTGATACCCACCTTTATGGCTACACCTTC. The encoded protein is CATSDTHLYGYTF.

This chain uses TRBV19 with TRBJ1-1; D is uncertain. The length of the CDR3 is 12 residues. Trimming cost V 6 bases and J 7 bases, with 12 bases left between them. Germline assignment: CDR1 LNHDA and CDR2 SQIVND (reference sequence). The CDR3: CASRYGGVEAFF. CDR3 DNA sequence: TGTGCCAGTAGATATGGTGGTGTTGAAGCTTTCTTT.

The CDR3 loop is CASSPLGGPSYGYTF. The DNA of the CDR3 is TGTGCCAGCTCACCGCTAGGGGGGCCCAGCTATGGCTACACCTTC. The chain joins TRBV18 to TRBJ1-2; possibly TRBD1 for D (6 bases). Trimming removed 3 bases from V and 4 bases from J, with 15 bases in between. This CDR3 spans 15 amino acids. Germline CDR1 reads KGHSH; CDR2 reads LQKENI.

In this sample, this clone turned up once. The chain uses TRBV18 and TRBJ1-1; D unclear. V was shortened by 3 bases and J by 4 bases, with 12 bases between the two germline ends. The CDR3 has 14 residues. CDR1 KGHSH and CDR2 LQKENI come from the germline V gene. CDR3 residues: CASSPGSIGTEAFF. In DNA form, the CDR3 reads TGTGCCAGCTCACCTGGGTCCATCGGCACTGAAGCTTTCTTT.

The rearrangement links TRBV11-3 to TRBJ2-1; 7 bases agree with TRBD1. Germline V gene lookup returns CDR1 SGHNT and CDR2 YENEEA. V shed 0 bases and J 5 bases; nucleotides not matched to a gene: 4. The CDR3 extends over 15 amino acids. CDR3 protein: CASSLDRGLHNEQFF. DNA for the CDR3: TGTGCCAGCAGCTTAGACAGGGGGTTACACAATGAGCAGTTCTTC.

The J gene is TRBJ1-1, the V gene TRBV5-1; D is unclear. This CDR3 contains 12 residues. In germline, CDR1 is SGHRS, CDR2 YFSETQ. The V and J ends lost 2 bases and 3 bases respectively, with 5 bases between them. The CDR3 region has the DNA TGCGCCAGCAGCTTAGGGTACACTGAAGCTTTCTTT. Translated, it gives CASSLGYTEAFF. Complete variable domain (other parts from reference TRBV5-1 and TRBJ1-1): KAGVTQTPRYLIKTRGQQVTLSCSPISGHRSVSWYQQTPGQGLQFLFEYFSETQRNKGNFPGRFSGRQFSNSRSEMNVSTLELGDSALYLCASSLGYTEAFFGQGTRLTVV.

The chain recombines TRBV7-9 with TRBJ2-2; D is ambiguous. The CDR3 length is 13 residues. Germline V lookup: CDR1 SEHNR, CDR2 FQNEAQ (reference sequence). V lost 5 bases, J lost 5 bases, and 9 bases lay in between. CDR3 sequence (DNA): TGTGCCAGCAGCCATGCCGGAACCGGGGAGCTGTTTTTT. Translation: CASSHAGTGELFF.

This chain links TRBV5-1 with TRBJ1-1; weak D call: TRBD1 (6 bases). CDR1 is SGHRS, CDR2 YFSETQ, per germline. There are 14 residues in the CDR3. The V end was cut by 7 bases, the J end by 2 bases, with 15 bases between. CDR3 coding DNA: TGCGCCAGCGGGCTACAGGGAGATAACACTGAAGCTTTCTTT. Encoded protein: CASGLQGDNTEAFF.

CDR3 region: CASTKGRGPYNEQFF. CDR3 bases: TGTGCCAGCACGAAGGGCCGGGGGCCGTACAATGAGCAGTTCTTC. The chain has TRBV6-5 and TRBJ2-1, with D possibly being TRBD1 or TRBD2 (6 bases each). V lost 7 bases and J 4 bases, leaving 17 bases between the germline ends. Germline assignment: CDR1 MNHEY and CDR2 SVGAGI. This CDR3 contains 15 residues.

The CDR3 DNA is TGTGCCAGCAGTTACGTAGACAGGGGAGCGTACGAGCAGTACTTC. It specifies CASSYVDRGAYEQYF. This chain uses TRBV6-6 with TRBJ2-7; 8 bases are a match to TRBD1. Per germline, CDR1 MNHNY and CDR2 SVGAGI (reference sequence). The CDR3 totals 15 residues. Trimming cost V 2 bases and J 4 bases; bases outside gene matches: 7.